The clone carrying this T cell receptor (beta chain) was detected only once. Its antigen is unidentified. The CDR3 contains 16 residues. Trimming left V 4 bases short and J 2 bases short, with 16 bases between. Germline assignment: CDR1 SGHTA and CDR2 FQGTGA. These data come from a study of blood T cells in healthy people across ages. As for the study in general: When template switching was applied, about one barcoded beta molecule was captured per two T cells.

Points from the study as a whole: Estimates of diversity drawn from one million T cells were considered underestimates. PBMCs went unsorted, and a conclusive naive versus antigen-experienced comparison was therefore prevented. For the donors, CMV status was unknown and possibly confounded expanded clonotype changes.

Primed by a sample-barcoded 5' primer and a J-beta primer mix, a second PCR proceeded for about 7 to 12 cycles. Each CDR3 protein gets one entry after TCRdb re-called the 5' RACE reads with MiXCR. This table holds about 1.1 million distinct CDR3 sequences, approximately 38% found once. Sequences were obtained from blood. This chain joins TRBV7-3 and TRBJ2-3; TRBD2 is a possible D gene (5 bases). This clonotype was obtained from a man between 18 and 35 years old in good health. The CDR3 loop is CASSSRTQRATDTQYF. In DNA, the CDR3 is TGTGCCAGCAGCTCCCGGACCCAGAGGGCCACAGATACGCAGTATTTT.